Following are 2 T cell receptor beta chains from one sample sequenced in a study of T cell clonality in common variable immunodeficiency. Profiled with immunoSEQ multiplex PCR; TCRdb holds only in-frame clones, not every one. The profile covers about 40,000 clones, none occurring a single time. The specimen was peripheral blood mononuclear cells. These receptors originate from a person aged 18 to 69 in good health.

Regarding this clone: The sequence runs out 3 residues before the end of the CDR3; the remainder is reconstructed from the germline J gene. The chain carries TRBV10-2 and TRBJ1-2, with 7 bases aligning to TRBD1. The germline CDR1 and CDR2 sequences are WSHSY and SAAADI. The CDR3 totals 16 residues. After removal of 10 bases from V and 3 bases from J, the junction contained 17 bases not matched to a gene. CDR3 DNA, as far as it was read: TGCGCCACTACACCTCTGCGACAGGGCCCCCACTATGGC. Protein sequence: CATTPLRQGPHYG. The full CDR3 protein reads CATTPLRQGPHYGYTF.

This clone was seen at least ten times. The CDR3 end falls 3 residues outside the read, so it is completed with the germline J gene. This chain uses TRBV7-2 with TRBJ1-4, with 7 bases lining up with TRBD1. The CDR3 runs to 14 residues. Germline trimming cut 4 bases from V and 8 bases from J; bases unmatched to any gene: 7. Germline assignment: CDR1 SGHTA and CDR2 FQGNSA. CDR3 DNA, as far as it was read: TGTGCCAGCAGCTCCGACAGGGCAGGGGAAAAA. It translates to CASSSDRAGEK. From start to end, the CDR3 is CASSSDRAGEKLFF.